Presented here are 21 T cell receptor beta chains from one specimen sequenced in a study of cytomegalovirus exposure and HLA in healthy donors. Amplification used 60 Vbeta primers and 13 Jbeta primers. TCRdb's table, derived via immunoSEQ multiplex PCR, lists solely in-frame clones and lacks some. There are 100,000 to 150,000 clones in the sample; approximately 73% occur only once, and under 5.5% lies in the top ten. Sequencing used PBMCs. These receptors were taken from a man in his 60s in good health and CMV-seropositive.

The V gene is TRBV4-1, the J gene TRBJ1-4; 9 nucleotides match TRBD1. Germline-derived CDR1 and CDR2 are MGHRA and YSYEKL. With 1 base clipped from V and 8 bases from J, the junction kept 5 bases outside the gene matches. The CDR3 has 15 amino acids. The CDR3 sequence: CASSQVGTGWEKLFF. In nucleotides, the CDR3 is TGCGCCAGCAGCCAAGTAGGGACAGGGTGGGAAAAACTGTTTTTT.

The rearrangement links TRBV27 to TRBJ2-4, with D possibly matching TRBD1 (5 bases). Germline V lookup: CDR1 MNHEY, CDR2 SMNVEV (reference sequence). The CDR3 is 12 residues long. The V end was cut by 4 bases, the J end by 9 bases, with 10 bases between. The chain's CDR3 is CASSSRAGIQYF. Written as DNA, the CDR3 is TGTGCCAGCAGTTCCAGGGCAGGCATTCAGTACTTC.

The chain links TRBV19 to TRBJ1-2; 7 bases fit TRBD1. Unmatched junction bases numbered 13, after V lost 3 bases and J lost 3 bases. This CDR3 is built from 17 residues. CDR1 is LNHDA, CDR2 SQIVND, per germline (reference sequence). The CDR3: CASSMAFRLGQDYGYTF. The CDR3, as DNA: TGTGCCAGTAGTATGGCATTTCGATTAGGACAGGACTATGGCTACACCTTC.

The table lists this clone with a few counts. The genes are TRBV28 and TRBJ1-2, with 12 bases identical to TRBD1. Germline-derived CDR1 and CDR2 are MDHEN and SYDVKM. The CDR3 spans 15 residues. Losses at the gene ends were 6 bases for V and 2 bases for J; bases not matched to a gene: 4. CDR3: CASRGQGASNYGYTF. The CDR3 DNA reads TGTGCCAGCAGGGGACAGGGGGCGTCGAACTATGGCTACACCTTC.

The chain is built from TRBV11-2 and TRBJ2-7; D perhaps matches TRBD1 (6 bases). This CDR3 contains 15 residues. Germline V gene sequence: CDR1 SGHAT, CDR2 FQNNGV. V was trimmed by 5 bases and J by 0 bases, leaving 14 bases between them. CDR3 residues: CASSLQGSSSYEQYF. The DNA of the CDR3 is TGTGCCAGCAGCCTACAGGGATCGAGCTCCTACGAGCAGTACTTC.

V is TRBV9 and J is TRBJ1-5; D perhaps matches TRBD1 (6 bases). Germline V gene lookup returns CDR1 SGDLS and CDR2 YYNGEE. Trimming shortened V by 4 bases and J by 7 bases, and 15 bases separated the two germline ends. The CDR3 has 14 amino acids. The CDR3 nucleotides read TGTGCCAGCAGCCGAACAGGGAGTAGGCAGCCCCAGCATTTT. Protein: CASSRTGSRQPQHF.

This chain joins TRBV6-1 and TRBJ2-7; the match to TRBD1 covers 9 bases. CDR3 size: 16 residues. V lost 4 bases and J lost 4; bases outside the gene matches: 11. Germline lookup yields CDR1 MNHNS and CDR2 SASEGT. CDR3 region: CASSGAGTGSLYEQYF. The CDR3 region has the DNA TGTGCCAGCAGTGGAGCCGGGACAGGGAGCCTTTACGAGCAGTACTTC.

This clone has only a few counts. The CDR3 reads CASSLGQGATEAFF. CDR3 sequence (DNA): TGCGCCAGCAGCTTGGGACAGGGGGCCACTGAAGCTTTCTTT. V and J are TRBV5-1 and TRBJ1-1; 10 bases agree with TRBD1. V lost 0 bases, J lost 4 bases, and 0 bases stayed unmatched. Germline V gene sequence: CDR1 SGHRS, CDR2 YFSETQ. CDR3 length equals 14 residues.

The rearrangement uses TRBV19 and TRBJ2-1, with 11 nucleotides matching TRBD2. V trimming: 9 bases; J trimming: 7 bases; junction bases outside the gene matches: 11. The CDR3 consists of 15 residues. Per the germline V gene, CDR1 is LNHDA and CDR2 is SQIVND (reference sequence). CDR3: CARVSGGGHWNEQFF. The DNA for the CDR3 is TGTGCCAGGGTTAGCGGGGGGGGACATTGGAATGAGCAGTTCTTC. Combining the CDR3 with reference TRBV19 and TRBJ2-1 gives the whole variable domain DGGITQSPKYLFRKEGQNVTLSCEQNLNHDAMYWYRQDPGQGLRLIYYSQIVNDFQKGDIAEGYSVSREKKESFPLTVTSAQKNPTAFYLCARVSGGGHWNEQFFGPGTRLTVL.

In its sample, this clone was seen once. This chain connects TRBV19 to TRBJ1-2; 9 bases are shared with TRBD1. J lost 3 bases, V lost 9 bases, and 5 bases had no gene match. The germline V gene has CDR1 LNHDA and CDR2 SQIVND (reference sequence). The CDR3 runs 13 residues. Here the CDR3 reads CASSGTGHYGYTF. In DNA form, the CDR3 reads TGTGCCAGCTCCGGGACAGGGCACTATGGCTACACCTTC.

This clone was detected only once. The gene calls are TRBV4-1 and TRBJ2-7, with D maybe TRBD2 (6 bases). The V gene's germline CDR1 is MGHRA and CDR2 YSYEKL. This CDR3 contains 14 residues. V lost 2 bases, J lost 3 bases, and 11 bases lay in between. The CDR3 is CASSQRDLDYEQYF. The CDR3 DNA sequence: TGCGCCAGCAGCCAAAGGGACTTAGACTACGAGCAGTACTTC.

This chain joins TRBV5-5 and TRBJ2-7; D not resolved. V was trimmed by 0 bases and J by 6 bases, leaving 13 bases between them. Germline V CDR1 and CDR2: SGHKS, YYEKEE (reference sequence). There are 14 residues in the CDR3. The CDR3 region is CASSLEPSRPEQYF. The CDR3, as DNA: TGTGCCAGCAGCTTGGAGCCTTCCCGCCCCGAGCAGTACTTC.

This rearrangement joins TRBV27 to TRBJ1-5; the D is unclear. The length of the CDR3 is 13 residues. The V gene's germline CDR1 is MNHEY and CDR2 SMNVEV (reference sequence). V was clipped by 3 bases and J by 5 bases, with 8 bases between them. The CDR3 DNA is TGTGCCAGCAGTTTCCTTGCGGATCAGCCCCAGCATTTT. Translation gives CASSFLADQPQHF.

Notes on this clone: Germline and junction disagree at one end, which may indicate a read error. The rearrangement joins TRBV7-7 to TRBJ2-5; no clear D gene. Germline assignment: CDR1 SSHAT and CDR2 FNYEAQ (reference sequence). This CDR3 is 13 amino acids long. The CDR3 loop is CASSSTEQETQYF. As DNA, the CDR3 is TGTGCTAGCAGCTCGACGGAGCAAGAGACCCAGTACTTC.

The V gene is TRBV6-5, the J gene TRBJ1-1; no firm D call. CDR3 length: 11 residues. The V and J ends lost 8 bases and 5 bases respectively, with 9 bases between them. Looked up from germline, CDR1 is MNHEY and CDR2 is SVGAGI. The DNA for the CDR3 is TGTGCCAGCTTGGTCGGGACTGAAGCTTTCTTT. Translating it yields CASLVGTEAFF.

DNA for the CDR3: TGTGCCACCAGCAGTGCAGGGTCAGGGTTGAGGGGCTACACCTTC. Residues: CATSSAGSGLRGYTF. J is TRBJ1-2 and V is TRBV15, with D perhaps TRBD1 (5 bases). The CDR3 has 15 residues. Germline V gene data show CDR1 as LNHNV and CDR2 as YYDKDF (reference sequence). V was pared by 3 bases and J by 8 bases, with 19 bases between.

Remarks on this clone: At one of its ends the junction is not consistent with the germline gene, which may arise from a read error. In DNA, the CDR3 is TGCGCCAGCAGCACAAAGAACGCTGAAGCTTTCTTT. Its translation is CASSTKNAEAFF. The genes are TRBV5-1 and TRBJ1-1; the D is unclear. The CDR3 has 12 amino acids. The V gene's germline CDR1 is SGHRS and CDR2 YFSETQ.

There are a few counts of this clone. The chain links TRBV30 to TRBJ2-6; D call uncertain. Deletions cut 3 bases from V and 0 bases from J, with 21 bases between. In germline, CDR1 is GTSNPN, CDR2 SVGIG (reference sequence). The CDR3 spans 19 residues. CDR3 amino acids: CAWSVSWAVESSGANVLTF. The DNA of the CDR3 is TGTGCCTGGAGCGTATCATGGGCAGTAGAGAGCTCTGGGGCCAACGTCCTGACTTTC.

The CDR3 loop reads CASSSDREESPLHF. The CDR3 nucleotides read TGCGCCAGCAGCTCCGACAGGGAGGAGTCACCCCTCCACTTT. The chain recombines TRBV5-1 with TRBJ1-6, with 7 nucleotides matching TRBD1. This CDR3 is built from 14 residues. V lost 3 bases and J lost 10; bases outside the gene matches: 7. The V gene's germline CDR1 is SGHRS and CDR2 YFSETQ.

CDR3 DNA: TGTGCCAGCCCAAACGGGGGGGCTCGGTTTGACAATGAGCAGTTCTTC. The encoded protein is CASPNGGARFDNEQFF. The chain joins TRBV2 to TRBJ2-1, with 8 bases identical to TRBD2. The CDR3 has 16 amino acids. Germline assignment: CDR1 SNHLY and CDR2 FYNNEI. The junction had 14 bases not matched to a gene; V was cut back by 8 bases and J by 5 bases. The full variable domain, completed using reference TRBV2 and TRBJ2-1, is EPEVTQTPSHQVTQMGQEVILRCVPISNHLYFYWYRQILGQKVEFLVSFYNNEISEKSEIFDDQFSVERPDGSNFTLKIRSTKLEDSAMYFCASPNGGARFDNEQFFGPGTRLTVL.

The chain joins TRBV28 to TRBJ2-7; weak D call: TRBD1 (5 bases). The CDR3 runs 11 residues. Trimming pared 6 bases from V and 5 bases from J, leaving 8 bases between. From germline, CDR1 is MDHEN and CDR2 SYDVKM. DNA of the CDR3: TGTGCCAGCAGCCTGACAGACGAGCAGTACTTC. Translating it yields CASSLTDEQYF.